This T cell receptor (beta chain) was found in a study of blood T cell repertoires in COVID-19. The wider study: Acute-phase and convalescent COVID-19 samples originated in the United States, Italy and Spain. The analysed material was cDNA or gDNA that came from T cells, B-cell-depleted T cells, or PBMCs.

As originally analysed: Reference gene primers were amplified, and this amplification served to estimate nucleated cell counts. Measured with immunoSEQ multiplex PCR; TCRdb has only the in-frame clones, and not every one. V, J and clone size derive from that table, while D and trimming were established from the DNA sequence. This sample has 310,000 or so clones, with more than 75% found just once. The sequenced sample consisted of peripheral blood. This TCR was sampled from a woman in her fifties or sixties with active or convalescent COVID-19.

The CDR3 DNA reads TGTGCACACGGCGGCAGGGTCTATGGCTACACCTTC. Its protein product is CAHGGRVYGYTF. The rearrangement links TRBV28 to TRBJ1-2, with D possibly TRBD1 on 5 matching bases. The V gene's germline CDR1 is MDHEN and CDR2 SYDVKM. This CDR3 contains 12 residues.